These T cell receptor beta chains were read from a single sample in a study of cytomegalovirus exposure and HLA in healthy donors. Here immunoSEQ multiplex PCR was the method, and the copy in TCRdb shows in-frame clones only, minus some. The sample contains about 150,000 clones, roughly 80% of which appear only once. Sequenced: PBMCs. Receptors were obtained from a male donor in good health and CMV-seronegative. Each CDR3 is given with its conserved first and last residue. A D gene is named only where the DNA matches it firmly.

cdr3_aa: CASSFGTGGRDEAFF
cdr3_nt: TGCGCCAGCAGCTTCGGGACAGGGGGACGGGATGAAGCTTTCTTT
d_call: TRBD1
j_call: TRBJ1-1
v_call: TRBV5-1

cdr3_aa: CSVEDGRGGDEKLFF
cdr3_nt: TGCAGCGTTGAAGATGGCAGGGGAGGGGATGAAAAACTGTTTTTT
d_call: -
j_call: TRBJ1-4
v_call: TRBV29-1

cdr3_aa: CASSLQGNTEAFF
cdr3_nt: TGTGCCAGCAGCTTGCAGGGGAACACTGAAGCTTTCTTT
d_call: -
j_call: TRBJ1-1
v_call: TRBV7-9

cdr3_aa: CASSTDPVGAYEQYF
cdr3_nt: TGTGCCAGCAGCACAGACCCTGTTGGCGCCTACGAGCAGTACTTC
d_call: -
j_call: TRBJ2-7
v_call: TRBV7-8

cdr3_aa: CASSIAGGFSYEQYF
cdr3_nt: TGTGCCAGCTCCATAGCGGGGGGTTTCTCCTACGAGCAGTACTTC
d_call: TRBD2
j_call: TRBJ2-7
v_call: TRBV18

cdr3_aa: CASSQYVQGVTEAFF
cdr3_nt: TGCGCCAGCAGCCAATATGTCCAGGGGGTAACTGAAGCTTTCTTT
d_call: TRBD1
j_call: TRBJ1-1
v_call: TRBV4-1

cdr3_aa: CASSTGPGGLILDTQYF
cdr3_nt: TGTGCCAGTAGTACGGGCCCGGGGGGGCTGATCTTAGATACGCAGTATTTT
d_call: TRBD2
j_call: TRBJ2-3
v_call: TRBV19

cdr3_aa: CASRDRANYGYTF
cdr3_nt: TGTGCCAGCAGGGACAGGGCCAACTATGGCTACACCTTC
d_call: TRBD1
j_call: TRBJ1-2
v_call: TRBV2

cdr3_aa: CASSPQEGSNSPLHF
cdr3_nt: TGTGCCAGCTCACCACAGGAGGGGAGCAATTCACCCCTCCACTTT
d_call: -
j_call: TRBJ1-6
v_call: TRBV18

cdr3_aa: CASSAGTPEAFF
cdr3_nt: TGTGCCAGCAGTGCCGGGACACCCGAAGCTTTCTTT
d_call: -
j_call: TRBJ1-1
v_call: TRBV25-1

cdr3_aa: CASSYSLLETQYF
cdr3_nt: TGTGCCAGCAGTTACTCGTTATTAGAGACCCAGTACTTC
d_call: -
j_call: TRBJ2-5
v_call: TRBV6-5